These 7 T cell receptor beta chains share one sample of origin, sequenced in a study of T cells in women clearing cervical HPV infection. TCRdb's table, derived via immunoSEQ multiplex PCR, lists solely in-frame clones and lacks some. Recorded for this sample: about 30,000 clones. The sample comprised blood buffy coat. These receptors were taken from a woman aged 18-69 years with a cervical HPV16 infection that either progressed to CIN3+ or cleared (not recorded which).

A word on this clone: The missing CDR3 end, 3 residues past where the read stops, is filled in from the germline J gene. The V and J genes are TRBV20-1 and TRBJ2-1, with TRBD2 matching 8 bases. V gave up 2 bases and J gave up 4 bases; unmatched junction bases: 7. The germline gives CDR1 DFQATT, CDR2 SNEGSKA (reference sequence). The CDR3 covers 15 residues. CDR3 residues: CSARSPGLDYNEQFF. The part of the CDR3 DNA that was read is TGCAGTGCTAGATCTCCGGGACTAGATTACAATGAG.

In the case of this clone: The CDR3 end falls 3 residues outside the read, so it is completed with the germline J gene. The chain employs TRBV4-1 and TRBJ1-4, with D unclear. The ends were cut back, 2 bases at V and 8 bases at J, with 18 bases in the middle. The length of the CDR3 is 16 residues. Germline values: CDR1 MGHRA, CDR2 YSYEKL. The CDR3 bases that were read are TGCGCCAGCAGCCAAACCTCAGGTGATGTGCGCGAAAAA. This translates into CASSQTSGDVREK. The CDR3, in full, reads CASSQTSGDVREKLFF.

In regard to this clone: The read ends 3 residues shy of where the CDR3 ends; the end is completed using the germline J gene. The chain uses TRBV23-1 and TRBJ2-3; D ambiguous. Being an ORF, TRBV23-1 has a function that is uncertain. The CDR3 is made up of 14 amino acids. Trimming took 0 bases from V and 8 from J, leaving 12 bases between them. Partial CDR3 DNA: TGCGCCAGCAGTCAATCATTCGAAGGGCTTACG. Residues: CASSQSFEGLT. The full CDR3 is CASSQSFEGLTQYF.

Of note for this clone: The missing CDR3 end, 3 residues past where the read stops, is filled in from the germline J gene. V usage is TRBV20-1 and J usage is TRBJ2-7; 7 nucleotides align to TRBD1. Germline CDR1 reads DFQATT; CDR2 reads SNEGSKA (reference sequence). The J segment lost 3 bases and the V segment lost 3 bases, leaving 2 bases of the junction unmatched. This CDR3 has 12 residues. Here the CDR3 reads CSARGQLYEQYF. The CDR3 bases that were read are TGCAGTGCTAGGGGACAGCTCTACGAG.

The CDR3 bases that were read are TGTGCCAGCAGCCAGGAAGGCGATACG. Amino acids: CASSQEGDT. In full, the CDR3 is CASSQEGDTQYF. The chain combines TRBV2 with TRBJ2-3; D gene ambiguous. The missing CDR3 end, 3 residues past where the read stops, is filled in from the germline J gene. Trimming shortened V by 6 bases and J by 6 bases, and 10 bases separated the two germline ends. This CDR3 contains 12 residues. Per the germline V gene, CDR1 is SNHLY and CDR2 is FYNNEI.

Concerning this clone itself: The CDR3 goes on 3 residues after the read ends, and that part is filled in from the germline J gene. The rearrangement uses TRBV20-1 and TRBJ2-5; 14 bases fit TRBD2. The length of the CDR3 is 18 residues. The ends lost 3 bases at V and 4 bases at J; junction bases unmatched: 13. Germline lookup yields CDR1 DFQATT and CDR2 SNEGSKA (reference sequence). CDR3: CSARTSGRAFGLTETQYF. Incomplete CDR3 DNA: TGCAGTGCTAGGACTAGCGGGAGGGCCTTTGGTCTTACAGAGACC.

Remarks on this clone: The read terminates 3 residues before the CDR3 end, so the remaining end is supplied by the germline J gene. This chain links TRBV11-2 with TRBJ2-1; 12 nucleotides align to TRBD2. CDR3 length: 15 residues. Germline CDR1 reads SGHAT; CDR2 reads FQNNGV. Trimming at V came to 6 bases and at J to 7 bases, leaving 7 bases not matched to a gene. Incomplete CDR3 DNA: TGTGCCAGCAGAAAAACTAGCGGGAGGATGAATGAG. Its translation is CASRKTSGRMNE. The CDR3 as a whole reads CASRKTSGRMNEQFF. Filled out from reference TRBV11-2 and TRBJ2-1, the complete variable domain reads EAGVAQSPRYKIIEKRQSVAFWCNPISGHATLYWYQQILGQGPKLLIQFQNNGVVDDSQLPKDRFSAERLKGVDSTLKIQPAKLEDSAVYLCASRKTSGRMNEQFFGPGTRLTVL.